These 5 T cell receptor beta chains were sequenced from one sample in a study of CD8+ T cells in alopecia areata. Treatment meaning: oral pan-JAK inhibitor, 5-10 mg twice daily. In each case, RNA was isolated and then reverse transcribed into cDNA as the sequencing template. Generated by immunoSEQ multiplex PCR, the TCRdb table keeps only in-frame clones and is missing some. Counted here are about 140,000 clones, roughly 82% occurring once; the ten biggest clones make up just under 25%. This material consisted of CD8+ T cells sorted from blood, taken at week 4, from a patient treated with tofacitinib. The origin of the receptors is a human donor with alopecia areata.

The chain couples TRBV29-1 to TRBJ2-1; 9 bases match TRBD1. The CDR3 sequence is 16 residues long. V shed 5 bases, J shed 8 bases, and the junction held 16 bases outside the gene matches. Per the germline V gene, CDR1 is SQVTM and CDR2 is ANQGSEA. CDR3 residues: CSVLGEQGAFGDEQFF. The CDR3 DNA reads TGCAGCGTTCTAGGGGAACAGGGGGCGTTTGGCGATGAGCAGTTCTTC.

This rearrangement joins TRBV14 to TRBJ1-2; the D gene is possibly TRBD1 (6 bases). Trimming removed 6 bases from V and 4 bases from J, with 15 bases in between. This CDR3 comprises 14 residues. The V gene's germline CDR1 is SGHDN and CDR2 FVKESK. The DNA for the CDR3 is TGTGCCAGCAGTGGGGGCGGCAGGGCCTATGGCTACACCTTC. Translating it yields CASSGGGRAYGYTF.

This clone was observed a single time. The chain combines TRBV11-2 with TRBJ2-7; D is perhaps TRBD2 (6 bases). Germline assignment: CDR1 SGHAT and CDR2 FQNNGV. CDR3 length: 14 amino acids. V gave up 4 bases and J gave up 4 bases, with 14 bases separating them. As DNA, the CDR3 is TGTGCCAGCAGCTGGGGCCGACTAGGTTACGAGCAGTACTTC. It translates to CASSWGRLGYEQYF.

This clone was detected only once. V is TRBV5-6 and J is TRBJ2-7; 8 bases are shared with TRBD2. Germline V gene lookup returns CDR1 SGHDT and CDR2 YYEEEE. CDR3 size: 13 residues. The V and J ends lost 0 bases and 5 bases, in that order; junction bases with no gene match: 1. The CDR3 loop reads CASSLGTSNEQYF. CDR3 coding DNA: TGTGCCAGCAGCTTGGGGACTAGCAACGAGCAGTACTTC.

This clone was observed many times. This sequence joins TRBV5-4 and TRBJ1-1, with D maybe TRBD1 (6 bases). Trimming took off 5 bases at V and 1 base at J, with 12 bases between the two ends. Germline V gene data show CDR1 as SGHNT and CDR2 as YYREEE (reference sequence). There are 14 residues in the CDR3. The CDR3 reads CASRDRDKNTEAFF. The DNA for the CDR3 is TGTGCCAGCAGGGACAGAGATAAGAACACTGAAGCTTTCTTT. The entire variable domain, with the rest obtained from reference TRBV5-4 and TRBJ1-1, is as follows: ETGVTQSPTHLIKTRGQQVTLRCSSQSGHNTVSWYQQALGQGPQFIFQYYREEENGRGNFPPRFSGLQFPNYSSELNVNALELDDSALYLCASRDRDKNTEAFFGQGTRLTVV.